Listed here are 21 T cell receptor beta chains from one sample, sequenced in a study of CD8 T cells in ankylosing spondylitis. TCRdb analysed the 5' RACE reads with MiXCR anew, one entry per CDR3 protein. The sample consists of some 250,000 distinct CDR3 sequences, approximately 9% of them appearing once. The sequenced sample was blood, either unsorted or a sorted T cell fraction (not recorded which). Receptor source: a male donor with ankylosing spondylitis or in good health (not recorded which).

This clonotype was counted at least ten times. The CDR3, as DNA: TGTGCCAGCAGCGACAGGAGAGGCTACACCTTC. The encoded protein is CASSDRRGYTF. The chain uses TRBV28 and TRBJ1-2; TRBD1 might be the D (6 bases). CDR1 and CDR2 from the germline V gene are MDHEN and SYDVKM. V was trimmed by 6 bases and J by 8 bases, leaving 10 bases between them. This CDR3 contains 11 residues.

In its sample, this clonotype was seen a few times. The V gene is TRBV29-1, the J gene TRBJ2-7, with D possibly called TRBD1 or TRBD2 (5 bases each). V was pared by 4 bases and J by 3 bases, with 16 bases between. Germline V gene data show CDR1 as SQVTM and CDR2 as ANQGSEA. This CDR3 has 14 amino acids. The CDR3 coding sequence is TGCAGCGTTGTAAGTTCCGGGACGGGCTACGAGCAGTACTTC. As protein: CSVVSSGTGYEQYF.

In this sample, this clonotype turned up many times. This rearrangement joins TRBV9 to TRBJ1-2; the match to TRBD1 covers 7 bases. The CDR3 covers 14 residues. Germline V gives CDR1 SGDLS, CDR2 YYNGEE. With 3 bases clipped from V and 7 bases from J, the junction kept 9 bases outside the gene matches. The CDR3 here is CASSADDRVRGYTF. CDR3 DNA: TGTGCCAGCAGCGCAGACGACAGGGTTCGTGGCTACACCTTC.

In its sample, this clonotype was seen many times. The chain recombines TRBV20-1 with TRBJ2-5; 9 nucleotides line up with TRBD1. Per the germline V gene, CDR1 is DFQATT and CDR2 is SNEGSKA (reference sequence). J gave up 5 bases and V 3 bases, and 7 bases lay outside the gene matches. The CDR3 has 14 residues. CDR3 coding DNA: TGCAGTGCTAGGTTAACAGGGGGCGTGGAGACCCAGTACTTC. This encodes CSARLTGGVETQYF.

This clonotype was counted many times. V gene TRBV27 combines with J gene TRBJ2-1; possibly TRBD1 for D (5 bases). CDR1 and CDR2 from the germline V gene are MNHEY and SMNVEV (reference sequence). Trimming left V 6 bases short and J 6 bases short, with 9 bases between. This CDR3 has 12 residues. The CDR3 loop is CASSHQGNEQFF. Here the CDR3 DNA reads TGTGCCAGCAGCCATCAGGGCAATGAGCAGTTCTTC.

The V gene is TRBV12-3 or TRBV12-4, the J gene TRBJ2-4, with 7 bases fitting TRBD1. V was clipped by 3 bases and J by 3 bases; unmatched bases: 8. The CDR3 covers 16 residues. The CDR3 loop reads CASSFETGSGKNIQYF. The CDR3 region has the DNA TGTGCCAGCAGTTTTGAGACAGGGTCAGGCAAAAACATTCAGTACTTC.

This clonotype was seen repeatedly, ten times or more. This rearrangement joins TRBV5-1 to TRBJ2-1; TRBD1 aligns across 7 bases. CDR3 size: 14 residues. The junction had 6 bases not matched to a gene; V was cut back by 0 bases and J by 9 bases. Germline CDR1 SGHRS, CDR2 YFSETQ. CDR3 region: CASSLGQGGGEQFF. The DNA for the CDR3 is TGCGCCAGCAGCTTGGGACAGGGTGGAGGTGAGCAGTTCTTC.

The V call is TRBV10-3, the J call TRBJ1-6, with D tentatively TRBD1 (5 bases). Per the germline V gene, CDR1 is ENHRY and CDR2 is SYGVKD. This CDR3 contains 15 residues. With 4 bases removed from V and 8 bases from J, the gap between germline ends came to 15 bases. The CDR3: CAISAGREAYSPLHF. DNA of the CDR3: TGTGCCATCAGTGCGGGCAGGGAGGCATATTCACCCCTCCACTTT.

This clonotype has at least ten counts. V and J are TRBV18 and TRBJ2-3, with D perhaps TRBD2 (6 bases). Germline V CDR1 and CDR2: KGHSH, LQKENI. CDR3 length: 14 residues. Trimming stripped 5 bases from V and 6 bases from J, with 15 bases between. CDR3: CASSSKRVSDTQYF. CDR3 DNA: TGTGCCAGCTCAAGTAAGCGGGTATCGGATACGCAGTATTTT. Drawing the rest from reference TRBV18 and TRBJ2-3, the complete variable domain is NAGVMQNPRHLVRRRGQEARLRCSPMKGHSHVYWYRQLPEEGLKFMVYLQKENIIDESGMPKERFSAEFPKEGPSILRIQQVVRGDSAAYFCASSSKRVSDTQYFGPGTRLTVL.

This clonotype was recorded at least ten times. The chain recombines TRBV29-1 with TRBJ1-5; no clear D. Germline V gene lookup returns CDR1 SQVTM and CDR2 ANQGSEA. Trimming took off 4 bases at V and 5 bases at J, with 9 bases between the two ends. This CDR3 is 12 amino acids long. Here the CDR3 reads CSVGAADQPQHF. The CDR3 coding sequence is TGCAGCGTTGGGGCAGCTGATCAGCCCCAGCATTTT.

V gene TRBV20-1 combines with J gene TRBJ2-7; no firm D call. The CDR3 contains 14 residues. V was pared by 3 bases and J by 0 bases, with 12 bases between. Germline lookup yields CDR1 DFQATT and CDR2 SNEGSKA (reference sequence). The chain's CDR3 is CSASSPLSSYEQYF. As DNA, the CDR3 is TGCAGTGCTAGTAGTCCCCTTAGCTCCTACGAGCAGTACTTC.

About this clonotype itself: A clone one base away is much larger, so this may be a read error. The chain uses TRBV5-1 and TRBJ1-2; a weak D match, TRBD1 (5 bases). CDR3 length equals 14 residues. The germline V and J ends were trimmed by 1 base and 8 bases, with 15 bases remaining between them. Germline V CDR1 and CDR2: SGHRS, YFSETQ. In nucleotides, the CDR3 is TGCGCCAGCAGCTTGAACTTGGGGACGCGCGGCTACACCTTC. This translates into CASSLNLGTRGYTF.

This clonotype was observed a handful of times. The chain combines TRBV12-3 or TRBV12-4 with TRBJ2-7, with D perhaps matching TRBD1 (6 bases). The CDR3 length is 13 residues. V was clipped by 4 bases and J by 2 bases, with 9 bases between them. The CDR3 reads CASSSEGAYEQYF. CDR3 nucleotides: TGTGCCAGCAGTTCCGAGGGGGCCTACGAGCAGTACTTC.

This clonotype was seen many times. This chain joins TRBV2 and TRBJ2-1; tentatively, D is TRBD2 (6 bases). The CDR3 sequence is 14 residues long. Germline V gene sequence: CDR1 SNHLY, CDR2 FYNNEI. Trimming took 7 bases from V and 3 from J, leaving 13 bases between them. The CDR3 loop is CASTPEGGYNEQFF. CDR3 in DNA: TGTGCCAGCACCCCGGAGGGAGGCTACAATGAGCAGTTCTTC.

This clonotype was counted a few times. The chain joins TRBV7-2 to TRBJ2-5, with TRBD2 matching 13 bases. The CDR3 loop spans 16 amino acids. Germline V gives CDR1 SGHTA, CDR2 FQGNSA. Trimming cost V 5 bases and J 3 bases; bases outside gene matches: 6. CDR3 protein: CASSTLLAGGKETQYF. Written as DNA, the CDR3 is TGTGCCAGCAGCACACTACTAGCGGGAGGGAAAGAGACCCAGTACTTC.

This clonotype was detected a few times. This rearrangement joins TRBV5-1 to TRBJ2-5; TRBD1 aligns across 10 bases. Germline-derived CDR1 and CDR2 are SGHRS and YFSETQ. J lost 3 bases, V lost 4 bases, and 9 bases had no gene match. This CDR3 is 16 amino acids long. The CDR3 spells CASSMGQGLLEETQYF. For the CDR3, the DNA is TGCGCCAGCAGCATGGGACAGGGGCTTTTGGAAGAGACCCAGTACTTC.

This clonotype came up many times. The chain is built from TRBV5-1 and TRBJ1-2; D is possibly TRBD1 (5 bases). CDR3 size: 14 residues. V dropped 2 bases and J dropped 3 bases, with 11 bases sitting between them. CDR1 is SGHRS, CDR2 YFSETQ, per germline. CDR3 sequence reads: CASSFRQGDYGYTF. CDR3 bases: TGCGCCAGCAGCTTCCGGCAGGGTGACTATGGCTACACCTTC.

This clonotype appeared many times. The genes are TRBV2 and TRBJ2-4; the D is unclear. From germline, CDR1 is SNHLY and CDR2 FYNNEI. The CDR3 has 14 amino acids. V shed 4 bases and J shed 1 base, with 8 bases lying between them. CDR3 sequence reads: CASSGYKAKNIQYF. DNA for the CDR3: TGTGCCAGCAGTGGTTATAAGGCCAAAAACATTCAGTACTTC.

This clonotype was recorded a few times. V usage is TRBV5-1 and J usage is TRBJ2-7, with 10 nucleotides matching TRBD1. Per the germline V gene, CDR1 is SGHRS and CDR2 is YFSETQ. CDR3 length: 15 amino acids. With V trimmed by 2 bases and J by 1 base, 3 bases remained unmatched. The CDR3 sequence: CASSFRQGASYEQYF. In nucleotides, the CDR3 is TGCGCCAGCAGCTTCCGACAGGGGGCGTCCTACGAGCAGTACTTC.

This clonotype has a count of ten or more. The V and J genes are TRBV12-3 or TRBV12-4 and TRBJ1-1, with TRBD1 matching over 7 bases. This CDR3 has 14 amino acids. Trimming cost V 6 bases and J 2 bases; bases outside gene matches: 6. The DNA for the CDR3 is TGTGCCAGCAGCTTACAGGGGCACAACACTGAAGCTTTCTTT. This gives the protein CASSLQGHNTEAFF.

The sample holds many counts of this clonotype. CDR3 in DNA: TGCAGTGCTAGGTCCGGGAGCGGGGCAGATACGCAGTATTTT. Protein sequence: CSARSGSGADTQYF. This chain connects TRBV20-1 to TRBJ2-3, with 7 bases aligning to TRBD2. After removal of 3 bases from V and 4 bases from J, the junction contained 7 bases not matched to a gene. Germline CDR1 and CDR2: DFQATT and SNEGSKA (reference sequence). The CDR3 totals 14 residues.